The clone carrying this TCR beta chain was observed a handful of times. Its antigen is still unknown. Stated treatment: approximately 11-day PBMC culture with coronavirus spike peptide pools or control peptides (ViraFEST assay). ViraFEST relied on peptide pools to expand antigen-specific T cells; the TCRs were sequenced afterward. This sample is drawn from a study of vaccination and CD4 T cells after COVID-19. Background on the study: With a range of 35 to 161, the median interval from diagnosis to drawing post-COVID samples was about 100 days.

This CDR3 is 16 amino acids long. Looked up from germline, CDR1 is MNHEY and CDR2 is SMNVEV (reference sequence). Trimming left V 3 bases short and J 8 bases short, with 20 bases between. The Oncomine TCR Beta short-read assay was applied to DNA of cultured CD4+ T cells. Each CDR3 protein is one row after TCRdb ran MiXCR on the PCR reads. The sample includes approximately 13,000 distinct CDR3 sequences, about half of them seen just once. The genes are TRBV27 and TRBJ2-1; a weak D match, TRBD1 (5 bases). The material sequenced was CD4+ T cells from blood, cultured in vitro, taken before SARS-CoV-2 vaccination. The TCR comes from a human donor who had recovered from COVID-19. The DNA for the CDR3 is TGTGCCAGCAGTTTGAGGCGTGGGGCCCTTGGGTATGAGCAGTTCTTC. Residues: CASSLRRGALGYEQFF.